This T cell receptor beta chain derives from a study of graft-versus-host responses after intestinal transplantation. Looking at the study overall: Each of the recipients got a multivisceral, liver-intestinal, or isolated intestinal transplant. Tacrolimus and steroids were given for three to four years to all recipients after anti-thymocyte globulin induction.

The length of the CDR3 is 14 residues. V was clipped by 3 bases and J by 1 base; unmatched bases: 2. CDR1 SGHTA and CDR2 FQGNSA come from the germline V gene. The protocol was immunoSEQ multiplex PCR, while the TCRdb copy is restricted to in-frame clones and leaves out a portion. The sample records about 120,000 clones, approximately 92% being singletons. Comment on this clone: Its antigen is currently unknown.

The chain recombines TRBV7-2 with TRBJ2-7, with 8 bases lining up with TRBD2. The input for sequencing was unstimulated CD4+ T cells sorted from spleen or lymph node cells, taken before intestinal transplant. The clonotype was recovered from a human donor who received an intestinal transplant. CDR3 protein: CASSFSGTSYEQYF. Written as DNA, the CDR3 is TGTGCCAGCAGCTTTAGCGGGACATCCTACGAGCAGTACTTC.